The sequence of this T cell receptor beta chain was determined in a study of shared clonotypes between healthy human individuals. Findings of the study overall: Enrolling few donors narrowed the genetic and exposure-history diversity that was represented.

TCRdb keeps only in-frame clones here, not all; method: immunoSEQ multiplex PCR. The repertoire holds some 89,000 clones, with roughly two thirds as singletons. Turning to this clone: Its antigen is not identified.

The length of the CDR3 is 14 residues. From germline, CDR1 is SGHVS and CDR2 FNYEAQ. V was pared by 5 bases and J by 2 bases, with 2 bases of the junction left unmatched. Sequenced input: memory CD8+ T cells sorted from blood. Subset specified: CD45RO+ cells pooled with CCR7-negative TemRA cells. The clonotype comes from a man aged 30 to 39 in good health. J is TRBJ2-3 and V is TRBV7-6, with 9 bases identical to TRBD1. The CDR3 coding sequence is TGTGCCAGCAGCGACAGGGGGGACACAGATACGCAGTATTTT. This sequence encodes CASSDRGDTDTQYF.